Sequencing of this T cell receptor beta chain was carried out in a study of blood T cell repertoires in COVID-19. In the authors' workflow: Reference gene primer amplification yielded estimated nucleated cell counts. The data were produced by immunoSEQ multiplex PCR, yet TCRdb's version contains in-frame clones alone and is incomplete. V and J calls and clone size are those listed in that table; D and trimming were worked out from the DNA. The table lists some 400,000 clones, roughly nine tenths of them singletons. Across under 25 US areas, participants ranged in age from about 18 to 89 years. Participants' own reports of clinical history determined their cohort assignment. Recovery meant two consecutive negative NP/OP PCR tests, professional clearance, or resolved symptoms. In germline, CDR1 is MGHRA, CDR2 YSYEKL. Trimming cost V 1 base and J 1 base, with 4 bases left between them. The CDR3 sequence is 13 residues long.

The receptor's source is a woman aged 25 to 45 who had recovered from COVID-19. The chain employs TRBV4-1 and TRBJ2-5; D gene unclear. Sequenced input: PBMCs or T cells enriched from blood (not recorded which). CDR3 protein: CASSQAIQETQYF. The CDR3, as DNA: TGCGCCAGCAGCCAAGCTATCCAAGAGACCCAGTACTTC.